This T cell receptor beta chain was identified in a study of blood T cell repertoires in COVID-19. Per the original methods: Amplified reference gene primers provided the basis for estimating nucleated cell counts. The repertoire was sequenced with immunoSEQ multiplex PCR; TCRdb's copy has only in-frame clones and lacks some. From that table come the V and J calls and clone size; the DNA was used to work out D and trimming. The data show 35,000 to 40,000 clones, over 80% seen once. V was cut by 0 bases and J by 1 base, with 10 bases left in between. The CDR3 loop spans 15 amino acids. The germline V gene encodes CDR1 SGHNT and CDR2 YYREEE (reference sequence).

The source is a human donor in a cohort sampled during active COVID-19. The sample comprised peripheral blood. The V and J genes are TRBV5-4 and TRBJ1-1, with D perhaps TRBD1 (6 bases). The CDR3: CASSLGGHQNTEAFF. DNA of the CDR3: TGTGCCAGCAGCTTGGGGGGACACCAGAACACTGAAGCTTTCTTT.